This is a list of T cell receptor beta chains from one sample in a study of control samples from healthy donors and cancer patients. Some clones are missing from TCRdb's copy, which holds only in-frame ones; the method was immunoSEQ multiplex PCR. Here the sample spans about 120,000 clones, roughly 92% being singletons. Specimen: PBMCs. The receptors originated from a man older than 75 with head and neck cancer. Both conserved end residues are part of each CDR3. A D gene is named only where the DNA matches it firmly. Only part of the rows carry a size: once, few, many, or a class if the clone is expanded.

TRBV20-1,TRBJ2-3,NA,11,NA,CSAEKTDTQYF,TGCAGTGCAGAAAAAACAGATACGCAGTATTTT
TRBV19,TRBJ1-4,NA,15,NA,CASSIPQPGGEKLFF,TGTGCCAGTAGTATCCCCCAGCCCGGCGGTGAAAAACTGTTTTTT
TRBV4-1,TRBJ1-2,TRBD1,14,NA,CASSPGGAGHGYTF,TGCGCCAGCAGCCCAGGGGGGGCAGGCCATGGCTACACCTTC
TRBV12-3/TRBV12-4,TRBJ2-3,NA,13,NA,CATRPEVTDTQYF,TGTGCCACCCGGCCCGAGGTCACAGATACGCAGTATTTT
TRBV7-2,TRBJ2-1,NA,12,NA,CASSLDSNEQFF,TGTGCCAGCAGCTTAGACTCCAATGAGCAGTTCTTC
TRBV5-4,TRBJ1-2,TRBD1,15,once,CASSRQTGDGYGYTF,TGTGCCAGCAGCCGACAGACAGGGGATGGCTATGGCTACACCTTC
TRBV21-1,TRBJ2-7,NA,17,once,CASSKAREAEGDYEQYF,TGTGCCAGCAGCAAAGCTAGGGAAGCGGAGGGGGACTACGAGCAGTACTTC
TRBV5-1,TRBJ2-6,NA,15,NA,CASSSSLHGANVLTF,TGCGCCAGCAGCTCGAGCCTACACGGGGCCAACGTCCTGACTTTC
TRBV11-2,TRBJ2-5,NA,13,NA,CASSYTAKETQYF,TGTGCCAGCAGCTATACAGCAAAAGAGACCCAGTACTTC
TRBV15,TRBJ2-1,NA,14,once,CATSRDRSWGKQFF,TGTGCCACCAGCAGAGATAGGTCATGGGGGAAGCAGTTCTTC
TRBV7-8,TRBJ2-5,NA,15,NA,CASSLARTQGETQYF,TGTGCCAGCAGCTTGGCGAGGACTCAGGGGGAGACCCAGTACTTC
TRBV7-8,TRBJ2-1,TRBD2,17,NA,CASSPALLATSYNEQFF,TGTGCCAGCAGTCCAGCCCTACTAGCGACCTCCTACAATGAGCAGTTCTTC
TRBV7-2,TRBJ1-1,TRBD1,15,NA,CASSIKTGGHTEAFF,TGTGCCAGCAGCATAAAGACAGGGGGTCACACTGAAGCTTTCTTT
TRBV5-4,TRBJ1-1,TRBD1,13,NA,CASSRGLNTEAFF,TGTGCCAGTAGCAGGGGGTTGAACACTGAAGCTTTCTTT
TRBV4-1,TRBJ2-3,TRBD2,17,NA,CASSQAWLAEVTDTQYF,TGCGCCAGCAGCCAAGCGTGGCTAGCGGAAGTCACCGATACGCAGTATTTT